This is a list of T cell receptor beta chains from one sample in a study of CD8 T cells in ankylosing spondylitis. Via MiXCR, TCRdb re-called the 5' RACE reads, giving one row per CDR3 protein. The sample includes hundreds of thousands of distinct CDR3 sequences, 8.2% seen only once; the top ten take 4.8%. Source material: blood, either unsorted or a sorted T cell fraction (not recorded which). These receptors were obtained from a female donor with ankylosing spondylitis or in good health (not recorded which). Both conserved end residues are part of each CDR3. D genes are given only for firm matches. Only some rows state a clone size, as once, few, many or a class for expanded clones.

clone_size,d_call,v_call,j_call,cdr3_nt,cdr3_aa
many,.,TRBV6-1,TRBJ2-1,TGTGCCAGCAGTGAAGCTGGGCGGCGACCCTACAATGAGCAGTTCTTC,CASSEAGRRPYNEQFF
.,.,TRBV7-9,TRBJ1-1,TGTGCCAGCAGCTTAGGTGGGTGGGGGACAGAAGCTTTCTTT,CASSLGGWGTEAFF
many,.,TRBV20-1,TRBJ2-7,TGCAGTGCTAGACCCCCGCTGGGCAGGGAGCAGTACTTC,CSARPPLGREQYF
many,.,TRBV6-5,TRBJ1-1,TGTGCCAGCAGTTACTCGATATCGGGTACTGAAGCTTTCTTT,CASSYSISGTEAFF
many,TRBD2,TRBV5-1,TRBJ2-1,TGCGCCAGCAGTTCTAGCGGGAGTTTAGGGTCTGTGAATGAGCAGTTCTTC,CASSSSGSLGSVNEQFF
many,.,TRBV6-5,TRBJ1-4,TGTGCCAGCAGTTACGGGACCCCAGGGAATCGTGAAAAACTGTTTTTT,CASSYGTPGNREKLFF
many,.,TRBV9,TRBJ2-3,TGTGCCAGCAGCGTTGGGAGCAAAGATACGCAGTATTTT,CASSVGSKDTQYF
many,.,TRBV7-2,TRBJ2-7,TGTGCCAGCAGCTTAGTGTGGGCGGGCGACGAGCAGTACTTC,CASSLVWAGDEQYF
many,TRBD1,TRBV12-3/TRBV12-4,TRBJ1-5,TGTGCCAGCAGTTCAAGGACAGGGGGCTATCAGCCCCAGCATTTT,CASSSRTGGYQPQHF
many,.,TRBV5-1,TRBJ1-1,TGCGCCAGCAGCTTGCCGGGGGAAGGCAGCACTGAAGCTTTCTTT,CASSLPGEGSTEAFF
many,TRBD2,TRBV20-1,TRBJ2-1,TGCAGTGCTGGGCGGGAGGGCCTTGATGAGCAGTTCTTC,CSAGREGLDEQFF
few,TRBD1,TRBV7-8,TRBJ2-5,TGTGCCAGCAGCACCCCGGGACAGGGCAAAGAGACCCAGTACTTC,CASSTPGQGKETQYF
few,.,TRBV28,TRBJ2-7,TGTGCCAGCAGTTTAGGTACCGGACCGACCCACGAGCAGTACTTC,CASSLGTGPTHEQYF
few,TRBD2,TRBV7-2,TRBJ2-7,TGTGCCAGCAGCCCAACAGCGGGATCCTACGAGCAGTACTTC,CASSPTAGSYEQYF
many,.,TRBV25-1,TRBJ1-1,TGTGCCAGCAGTGAGGGGGCTGAAGCTTTCTTT,CASSEGAEAFF
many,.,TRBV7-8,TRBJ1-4,TGTGCCAGCAGGACAGGTTGGCGTGAAAAACTGTTTTTT,CASRTGWREKLFF
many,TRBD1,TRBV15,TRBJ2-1,TGTGCCACCAGCAGGGGACAGGGAACCCTCAATGAGCAGTTCTTC,CATSRGQGTLNEQFF
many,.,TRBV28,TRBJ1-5,TGTGCCAGCAGAGGAGTTCGCAATCAGCCCCAGCATTTT,CASRGVRNQPQHF
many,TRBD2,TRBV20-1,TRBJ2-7,TGCAGTGCTAGAGTGTCGCGGGAGGGCCTCTACGAGCAGTACTTC,CSARVSREGLYEQYF
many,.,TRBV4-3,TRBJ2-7,TGCGCCAGCAGCCAAGATGCGAGAAGTTACGAGCAGTACTTC,CASSQDARSYEQYF
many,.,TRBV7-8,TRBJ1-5,TGTGCCAGCAGCTTAGGAAGAACAGGGAGGGCGGATCAGCCCCAGCATTTT,CASSLGRTGRADQPQHF
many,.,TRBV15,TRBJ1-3,TGTGCCACCAGCAGAGTGGGGCATGGGATGGAGATCGGAAACACCATATATTTT,CATSRVGHGMEIGNTIYF
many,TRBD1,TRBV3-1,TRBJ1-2,TGTGCCAGCAGCCAAGTAGGGGACAGCACTTTCTATGGCTACACCTTC,CASSQVGDSTFYGYTF
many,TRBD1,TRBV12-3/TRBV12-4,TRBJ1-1,TGTGCCAGCAGTTTCCCGGGGACAGGGCCAACTGAAGCTTTCTTT,CASSFPGTGPTEAFF
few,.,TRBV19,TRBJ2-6,TGTGCCAGTAGGGACCAGGTGGGCTGGGGCGACGTCCTGACTTTC,CASRDQVGWGDVLTF
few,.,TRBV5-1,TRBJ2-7,TGCGCCAGCAGCTTGGGGAGGTCCCCGTCAGATCGAACCTACGAGCAGTACTTC,CASSLGRSPSDRTYEQYF
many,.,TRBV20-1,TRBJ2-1,TGCAGTGCTAGAGACATCGGACGTAGTGCCAATGAGCAGTTCTTC,CSARDIGRSANEQFF
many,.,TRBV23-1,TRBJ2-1,TGCGCCTTTCCCAGGGAGCGGGTTCACGATGAGCAGTTCTTC,CAFPRERVHDEQFF
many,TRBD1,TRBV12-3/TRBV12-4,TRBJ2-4,TGTGCCAGCAGTCCCCGGGGACAGGGAGACATTCAGTACTTC,CASSPRGQGDIQYF
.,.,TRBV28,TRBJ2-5,TGTGCCAGCAGTTCGGGGTCGGGACCCGGGACCCAGTACTTC,CASSSGSGPGTQYF
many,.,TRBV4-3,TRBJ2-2,TGCGCCAGCAGCCAAGACGCGGTGGCAGGATCGAACACCGGGGAGCTGTTTTTT,CASSQDAVAGSNTGELFF
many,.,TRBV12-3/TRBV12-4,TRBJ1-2,TGTGCCAGCAGTTTAGGAGTTCCTGGCTACACCTTC,CASSLGVPGYTF
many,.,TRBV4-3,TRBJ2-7,TGCGCCAGCAGCCAAGGGACCTCCTTGAGAGGGGGGGTCCCCTACGAGCAGTACTTC,CASSQGTSLRGGVPYEQYF
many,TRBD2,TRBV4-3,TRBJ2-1,TGCGCCAGCAGCCAAGATCGCGCAACGGGAGGATACAATGAGCAGTTCTTC,CASSQDRATGGYNEQFF
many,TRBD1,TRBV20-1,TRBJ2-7,TGCAGTGCCTTGACAGGGGGTATTTACGAGCAGTACTTC,CSALTGGIYEQYF
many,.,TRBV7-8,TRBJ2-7,TGTGCCAGCAGCTTAGACCGTGGACCCTACGAGCAGTACTTC,CASSLDRGPYEQYF
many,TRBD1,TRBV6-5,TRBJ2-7,TGTGCCAGCAGTTACTCCGCGCGACAGGGGATTTCCTACGAGCAGTACTTC,CASSYSARQGISYEQYF
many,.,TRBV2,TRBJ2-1,TGTGCCAGCAGTGAACCCGTCACCGGGAATGAGCAGTTCTTC,CASSEPVTGNEQFF
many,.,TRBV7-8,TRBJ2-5,TGTGCCAGCAGCTTCAGTCTCCGGCGGGGAAGGGCGGCCCAGTACTTC,CASSFSLRRGRAAQYF
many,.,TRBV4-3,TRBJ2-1,TGCGCCAGCAGCCCCCCCTCCCTCAGCTCCTACAATGAGCAGTTCTTC,CASSPPSLSSYNEQFF
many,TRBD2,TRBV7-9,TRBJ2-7,TGTGCCAGCAGCCCCTGGGGACTAGCGGGAGCCTACGAGCAGTACTTC,CASSPWGLAGAYEQYF
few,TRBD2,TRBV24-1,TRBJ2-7,TGTGCCACCTCTAGCGGGAGCGCCTCGGACGAGCAGTACTTC,CATSSGSASDEQYF
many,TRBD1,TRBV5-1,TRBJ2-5,TGCGCCAGCCTCGCAGGGGGCTCCCAAGAGACCCAGTACTTC,CASLAGGSQETQYF
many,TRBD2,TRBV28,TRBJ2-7,TGTGCCAGCAGTTTAAGGACTAGCGGGAGTGTCTACGAGCAGTACTTC,CASSLRTSGSVYEQYF
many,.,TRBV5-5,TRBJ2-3,TGTGCCAGCAGCTTGGAATGGGGGGATACGCAGTATTTT,CASSLEWGDTQYF
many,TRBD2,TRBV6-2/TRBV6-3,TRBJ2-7,TGTGCCACCGCGGGAGGGTCTGGTTCCTACGAGCAGTACTTC,CATAGGSGSYEQYF
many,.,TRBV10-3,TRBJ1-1,TGTGCCATCATGCAGAACACTGAAGCTTTCTTT,CAIMQNTEAFF
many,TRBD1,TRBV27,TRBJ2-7,TGTGCCAGCAGTCCCACGGACAGGGTCCTCCTTCTGGAGCAGTACTTC,CASSPTDRVLLLEQYF
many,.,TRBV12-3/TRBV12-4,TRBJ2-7,TGTGCCAGCAGTTTAGGTGGATACTCCTACGAGCAGTACTTC,CASSLGGYSYEQYF
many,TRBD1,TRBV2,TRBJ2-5,TGTGCCAGCAGGGGGACAGGAGAGACCCAGTACTTC,CASRGTGETQYF